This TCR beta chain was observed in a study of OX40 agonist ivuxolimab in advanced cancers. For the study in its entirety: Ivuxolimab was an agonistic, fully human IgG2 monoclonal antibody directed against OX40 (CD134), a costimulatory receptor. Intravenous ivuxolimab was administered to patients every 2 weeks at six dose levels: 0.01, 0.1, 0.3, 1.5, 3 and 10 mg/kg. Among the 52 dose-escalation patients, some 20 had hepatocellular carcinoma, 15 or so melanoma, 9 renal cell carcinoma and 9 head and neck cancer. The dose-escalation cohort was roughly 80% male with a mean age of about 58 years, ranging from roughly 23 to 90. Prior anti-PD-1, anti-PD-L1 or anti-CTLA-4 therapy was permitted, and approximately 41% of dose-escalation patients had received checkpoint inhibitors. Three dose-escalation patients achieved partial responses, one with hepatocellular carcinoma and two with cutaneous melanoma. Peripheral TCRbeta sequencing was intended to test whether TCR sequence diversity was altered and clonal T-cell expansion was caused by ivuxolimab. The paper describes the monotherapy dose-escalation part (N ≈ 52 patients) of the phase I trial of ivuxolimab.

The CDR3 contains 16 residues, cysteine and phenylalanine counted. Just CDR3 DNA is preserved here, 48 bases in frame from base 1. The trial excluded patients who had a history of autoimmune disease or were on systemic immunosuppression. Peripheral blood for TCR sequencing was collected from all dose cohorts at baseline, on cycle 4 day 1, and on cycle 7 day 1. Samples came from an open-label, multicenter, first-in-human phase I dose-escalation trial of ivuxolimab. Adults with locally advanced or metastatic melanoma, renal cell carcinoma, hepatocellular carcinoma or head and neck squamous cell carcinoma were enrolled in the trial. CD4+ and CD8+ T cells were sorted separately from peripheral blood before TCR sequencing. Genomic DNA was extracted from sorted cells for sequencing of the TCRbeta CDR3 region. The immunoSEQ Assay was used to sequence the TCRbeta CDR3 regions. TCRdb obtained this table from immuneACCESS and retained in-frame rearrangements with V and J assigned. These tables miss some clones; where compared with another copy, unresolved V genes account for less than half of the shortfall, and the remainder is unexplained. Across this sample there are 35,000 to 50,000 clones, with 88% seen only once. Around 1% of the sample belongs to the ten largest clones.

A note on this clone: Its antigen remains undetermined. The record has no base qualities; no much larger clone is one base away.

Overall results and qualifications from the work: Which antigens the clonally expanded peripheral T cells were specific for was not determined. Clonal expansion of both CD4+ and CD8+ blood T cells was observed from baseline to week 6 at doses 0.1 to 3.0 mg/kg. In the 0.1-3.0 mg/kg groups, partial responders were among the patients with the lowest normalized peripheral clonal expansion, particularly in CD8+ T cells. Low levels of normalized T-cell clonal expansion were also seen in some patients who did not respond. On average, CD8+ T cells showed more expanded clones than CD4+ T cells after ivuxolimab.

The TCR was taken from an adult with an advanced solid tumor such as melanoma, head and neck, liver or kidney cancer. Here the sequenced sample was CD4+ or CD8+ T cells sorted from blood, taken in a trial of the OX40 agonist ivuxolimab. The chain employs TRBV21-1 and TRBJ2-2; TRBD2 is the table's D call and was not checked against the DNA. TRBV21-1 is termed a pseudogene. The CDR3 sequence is CASSKKREGRTGELFF. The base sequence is TGTGCCAGCAGCAAAAAGCGGGAGGGCCGGACCGGGGAGCTGTTTTTT.